This TCR beta chain was captured by sequencing in a study of T cell responses to AZD1222 COVID-19 vaccine (dated by TCRdb to about 2021). Study-wide context: AZD1222 recipients given second doses at about 4 weeks or at about 12 weeks were pooled, since spike-specific TCR depth and breadth were not found to differ between the two schedules. TCR sequencing covered fewer than 250 trial participants: some 210 given two doses of AZD1222 and 26 given two doses of MenACWY control vaccine. Trial participants were enrolled by age into subgroups of 18-55, 56-69 and 70-plus years, and 148, 28 and 57 TCR-sequenced participants, respectively, were included in these subgroups. General conclusions and limits of the study: Nearly half of unique spike-specific TCRs reportedly recognized epitopes outside regions mutated in the B.1.351 and B.1.1.7 variants. Only five to seven AZD1222 recipients were SARS-CoV-2 seropositive at baseline, limiting conclusions about previously exposed vaccinees. Participants were mostly white British and included more females than males, and it was suggested by the authors that clonal diversity may have been underestimated. Vaccine-associated CD4 TCRs spanned the whole spike protein, with dominant responses in regions 160-218 and 743-854. In the small 56-69-year group, the increase in depth fell short of significance, most likely because of low power. Because no day 14 peak-response samples were available, the repertoires could be characterized only after the peak T cell response. After two AZD1222 doses, both the breadth and the depth of spike-specific TCRs were significantly higher than at day 0 and than in MenACWY recipients.

A word on this clone: Its antigen is currently not known. Base qualities are not recorded, but no much larger clone differs from it by a single base.

The CDR3 regions of human TCRbeta chains were analyzed by immunosequencing. Under the source paper's analysis protocol: Repertoire TCRs were checked for matches against a reference library of SARS-CoV-2-specific TCRs that had been generated using the MIRA antigen-specificity platform. Breadth was defined as the fraction of unique TCRs that were SARS-CoV-2-associated. Depth was defined as the fraction of total T cells that were SARS-CoV-2-associated. Using the MIRA data, every spike-specific TCR was mapped to the spike region that the TCR reacted to and assigned to either a CD4 or a CD8 class. Log10-transformed breadth and depth values were compared by one-way ANOVA with Sidak's multiple comparisons tests. TCRdb obtained this table from immuneACCESS and retained in-frame rearrangements with V and J assigned. These tables miss some clones; where compared with another copy, unresolved V genes account for less than half of the shortfall, and the remainder is unexplained. V and J calls and clone size follow that table, whereas D and trimming were derived from the DNA. In all, the sample holds about 140,000 clones, and 75% to 95% of those were seen once. 3.4% of the sample belongs to the ten largest clones.

This specimen's time point label, per the study, means: baseline before first vaccination. Samples from vaccinated people were obtained from the UK trials COV001 and COV002, which included a single-blind randomized controlled phase 2/3 trial of AZD1222 (ChAdOx1 nCoV-19) in healthy adults. For TCRbeta chain sequencing, PBMC samples were collected from trial participants at day 0 and at day 28 after the second dose. Per the germline V gene, WSHSY is the CDR1 and SAAADI is the CDR2. Here V drops 11 bases and J drops 6 bases, and the junction holds 8 bases not matched to any gene. The cysteine opens and the phenylalanine closes a CDR3 of 12 amino acids. This entry keeps only the CDR3 DNA: 36 bases, framed from base 1.

The chain is encoded by TRBV10-2 joined to TRBJ1-2, with TRBD1 matching 8 junction bases. Material: peripheral blood, obtained on day 0 of AZD1222 vaccination. This receptor was obtained from an adult in good health. The sequence in DNA is TGCGCCTCCAAGGACAGGGCCGATGGCTACACCTTC. This sequence encodes CASKDRADGYTF.